This T cell receptor beta chain stems from a study of T cells in localized non-small cell lung cancer. Using immunoSEQ multiplex PCR, the repertoire was profiled, and TCRdb retains in-frame clones only, with some absent. Of about 15,000 clones listed, 85% are singletons. CDR3 length: 16 amino acids. V shed 7 bases, J shed 1 base, and the junction held 9 bases outside the gene matches. CDR1 and CDR2 from the germline V gene are SGHRS and YFSETQ. Note on this clone: Its specificity is not known.

Points from the study as a whole: When the top 100 tumor clones were examined, a median approximately 59 of them also appeared in the adjacent lung, which was paired and uninvolved. Heterogeneity stays possible, as sequencing covered only one tumor region. Longer overall survival was seen with higher T cell density measured in blood. Adjacent uninvolved lung had the highest clonality, suggesting focused antigen responses.

The chain links TRBV5-1 to TRBJ1-1; 11 nucleotides line up with TRBD1. The receptor comes from an older female donor with stage I squamous cell lung carcinoma. The sample was peripheral blood, taken before any cancer treatment. CDR3 in DNA: TGCGCCAGCTTAATGGGACAGGGGGTTAAGAACACTGAAGCTTTCTTT. Its protein is CASLMGQGVKNTEAFF.